These 16 T cell receptor beta chains were sequenced from one sample in a study of regulatory T cells in long-lasting Graves disease. Arm-PCR of CDR3 regions and iRepertoire HTBI primers were the basis on which TCR beta libraries were built. TCRdb re-analysed the multiplex PCR reads in MiXCR, keeping a single row per CDR3 protein. The data hold hundreds of thousands of distinct CDR3 sequences, with 16% observed a single time. Noted time point: newly diagnosed GD, antithyroid drugs for less than 3 months. Extracted PBMC RNA gave rise to the TCR library. The sample was also reused in another study, on T cells in Graves' hyperthyroidism and ophthalmopathy.

The material sequenced was peripheral blood mononuclear cells (PBMCs), taken at new diagnosis, from a patient treated with antithyroid drugs. These receptors all stem from a woman in her twenties or thirties with Graves disease.

This clonotype was detected a few times. The genes are TRBV13 and TRBJ2-3, with 8 bases fitting TRBD2. With V trimmed by 5 bases and J by 3 bases, 7 bases remained unmatched. The CDR3 covers 15 residues. Germline CDR1 is PRHDT and CDR2 is FYEKMQ (reference sequence). The CDR3 nucleotides read TGTGCCAGCAGCCCCCAGCTAGCGGGTACAGATACGCAGTATTTT. It yields the protein CASSPQLAGTDTQYF.

In regard to this clonotype: A much larger clone differs from this one at a single base, so this may be a read error. This chain uses TRBV12-3 or TRBV12-4 with TRBJ2-7; D unclear. The CDR3 sequence is 12 residues long. The CDR3: CASSPDFYEQCF. Written as DNA, the CDR3 is TGTGCCAGCAGTCCCGACTTCTACGAGCAGTGCTTC.

This clonotype showed up many times. This chain links TRBV27 with TRBJ1-1; no definite D call. The CDR3 loop spans 12 amino acids. V lost 8 bases and J 4 bases, leaving 11 bases between the germline ends. Germline CDR1 reads MNHEY; CDR2 reads SMNVEV (reference sequence). The CDR3 spells CASFVGGTEAFF. The CDR3, as DNA: TGTGCCAGCTTTGTGGGCGGCACTGAAGCTTTCTTT.

The sample holds a few counts of this clonotype. V and J are TRBV20-1 and TRBJ2-3; 8 nucleotides line up with TRBD1. After removal of 3 bases from V and 0 bases from J, the junction contained 11 bases not matched to a gene. The CDR3 is 17 residues long. CDR1 is DFQATT, CDR2 SNEGSKA, per germline (reference sequence). CDR3 amino acids: CSASGSTGGTSTDTQYF. The CDR3 DNA reads as TGCAGTGCTAGTGGGAGTACAGGGGGAACTAGCACAGATACGCAGTATTTT.

This clonotype was picked up a small number of times. V gene TRBV6-2 or TRBV6-3 combines with J gene TRBJ2-5, with D maybe TRBD2 (5 bases). CDR3 length equals 13 residues. Germline CDR1 and CDR2: MNHEY and SVGEGT. Trimming removed 7 bases from V and 0 bases from J, with 9 bases in between. This chain's CDR3 is CASTRGNQETQYF. CDR3 DNA: TGTGCCAGCACAAGAGGGAACCAAGAGACCCAGTACTTC.

The V call is TRBV10-3, the J call TRBJ2-7, with TRBD1 matching over 12 bases. V trimming: 5 bases; J trimming: 6 bases; junction bases outside the gene matches: 14. The CDR3 extends over 17 amino acids. Germline V gene lookup returns CDR1 ENHRY and CDR2 SYGVKD. The CDR3 DNA sequence: TGTGCCATCAGTCCCTCGGGACAGGGGGCTATTCGGCTCGAGCAGTACTTC. It is translated as CAISPSGQGAIRLEQYF.

The chain links TRBV18 to TRBJ2-1, with D maybe TRBD2 (6 bases). CDR1 KGHSH and CDR2 LQKENI come from the germline V gene. The CDR3 loop spans 14 amino acids. V was shortened by 3 bases and J by 8 bases, with 14 bases between the two germline ends. The CDR3 coding sequence is TGTGCCAGCTCACCCGGTCTAGCGAACGATGAGCAGTTCTTC. Protein sequence: CASSPGLANDEQFF.

The rearrangement uses TRBV27 and TRBJ2-3; TRBD2 matches at 13 bases. There are 17 residues in the CDR3. With V trimmed by 6 bases and J by 2 bases, 8 bases remained unmatched. CDR1 is MNHEY, CDR2 SMNVEV, per germline (reference sequence). CDR3 DNA sequence: TGTGCCAGCAGCCCCACTAGCGGGAGGGCCGTCACAGATACGCAGTATTTT. Translated: CASSPTSGRAVTDTQYF.

This clonotype was recorded a few times. The chain links TRBV6-1 to TRBJ1-1; 8 bases align to TRBD1. Germline V CDR1 and CDR2: MNHNS, SASEGT. This CDR3 is 12 amino acids long. The V segment lost 7 bases and the J segment 7 bases; nucleotides outside the gene matches: 5. The CDR3, as DNA: TGTGCCAGCACCGCGGACAGGGTTGAAGCTTTCTTT. Protein sequence: CASTADRVEAFF.

This clonotype has a count of ten or more. The genes are TRBV28 and TRBJ1-2; D is uncertain. CDR1 is MDHEN, CDR2 SYDVKM, per germline. The CDR3 loop spans 14 amino acids. V lost 2 bases and J 4 bases, leaving 11 bases between the germline ends. CDR3 residues: CASSLPHHSYGYTF. The CDR3 DNA reads TGTGCCAGCAGTTTACCCCACCACTCCTATGGCTACACCTTC.

This clonotype was counted ten times or more. This chain links TRBV7-2 with TRBJ2-1; no definite D call. Germline V CDR1 and CDR2: SGHTA, FQGNSA. This CDR3 is 16 amino acids long. V gave up 0 bases and J gave up 8 bases, with 17 bases separating them. The CDR3 reads CASSLASRARNDEQFF. For the CDR3, the DNA is TGTGCCAGCAGCTTAGCGTCTAGGGCTAGGAACGATGAGCAGTTCTTC.

This clonotype came up many times. V and J are TRBV7-2 and TRBJ2-3; D is perhaps TRBD1 or TRBD2 (6 bases each). The CDR3 length is 15 residues. The V gene lost 4 bases and the J gene lost 2 bases, with 13 bases spanning the gap. Germline CDR1 reads SGHTA; CDR2 reads FQGNSA. CDR3 nucleotides: TGTGCCAGCAGCTCCCAAAGGGGGGTCACAGATACGCAGTATTTT. It translates to CASSSQRGVTDTQYF. The whole variable domain, filled in from reference TRBV7-2 and TRBJ2-3, reads GAGVSQSPSNKVTEKGKDVELRCDPISGHTALYWYRQSLGQGLEFLIYFQGNSAPDKSGLPSDRFSAERTGGSVSTLTIQRTQQEDSAVYLCASSSQRGVTDTQYFGPGTRLTVL.

This clonotype showed up many times. The chain combines TRBV28 with TRBJ2-7, with D possibly being TRBD1 (5 bases). The CDR3 length is 15 residues. Germline V gene sequence: CDR1 MDHEN, CDR2 SYDVKM. V was clipped by 6 bases and J by 0 bases, with 15 bases between them. CDR3 sequence: CASSTTYRSSYEQYF. CDR3 bases: TGTGCCAGCAGCACAACCTACAGGAGCTCCTACGAGCAGTACTTC.

The table lists this clonotype with many counts. J is TRBJ2-1 and V is TRBV7-9; TRBD2 agrees at 9 bases. The CDR3 length is 19 residues. Per germline, CDR1 SEHNR and CDR2 FQNEAQ (reference sequence). The V segment lost 10 bases and the J segment 1 base; nucleotides outside the gene matches: 20. The CDR3 is CAIPTFASGNGSSYNEQFF. The CDR3 DNA reads as TGTGCCATCCCAACGTTTGCTAGCGGGAATGGAAGTTCCTACAATGAGCAGTTCTTC.

For this clonotype: At one boundary the junction diverges from the germline segment, which might be a read error. This chain joins TRBV12-3 or TRBV12-4 and TRBJ1-6; 8 bases match TRBD1. This CDR3 spans 16 amino acids. CDR3 sequence reads: CASSQFQPGGTSPLHF. CDR3 nucleotides: TGCGCCAGCAGCCAATTTCAACCAGGGGGCACATCACCCCTCCACTTT.

This clonotype was observed a few times. This chain joins TRBV5-6 and TRBJ2-7, with unresolved D. CDR1 and CDR2 from the germline V gene are SGHDT and YYEEEE. The length of the CDR3 is 13 residues. V was cut by 4 bases and J by 1 base, with 9 bases left in between. CDR3 protein: CASSVTDSYEQYF. The CDR3 coding sequence is TGTGCCAGCAGCGTGACTGATTCCTACGAGCAGTACTTC.